This T cell receptor beta chain was documented in a study of T cell responses to AZD1222 COVID-19 vaccine. Study-level findings and limits: Most donors were white British, females outnumbered males, and clonal diversity was possibly underestimated.

Points on this clone: Its antigen is currently unknown.

Assay used: immunoSEQ multiplex PCR; TCRdb lists only in-frame clones, some missing. The sample has 150,000 to 160,000 clones; approximately 90% are singletons. Germline CDR1 LNHDA, CDR2 SQIVND (reference sequence). The CDR3 runs 18 residues. V gave up 4 bases and J gave up 3 bases; unmatched junction bases: 17. This TCR came from an adult in good health. This chain links TRBV19 with TRBJ1-1; 7 nucleotides line up with TRBD1. The starting material was peripheral blood, obtained on day 0 of AZD1222 vaccination. CDR3 DNA: TGTGCCAGTAGTACAACGGCAGGGGGGGGCGCTTCGGACACTGAAGCTTTCTTT. Its translation is CASSTTAGGGASDTEAFF.